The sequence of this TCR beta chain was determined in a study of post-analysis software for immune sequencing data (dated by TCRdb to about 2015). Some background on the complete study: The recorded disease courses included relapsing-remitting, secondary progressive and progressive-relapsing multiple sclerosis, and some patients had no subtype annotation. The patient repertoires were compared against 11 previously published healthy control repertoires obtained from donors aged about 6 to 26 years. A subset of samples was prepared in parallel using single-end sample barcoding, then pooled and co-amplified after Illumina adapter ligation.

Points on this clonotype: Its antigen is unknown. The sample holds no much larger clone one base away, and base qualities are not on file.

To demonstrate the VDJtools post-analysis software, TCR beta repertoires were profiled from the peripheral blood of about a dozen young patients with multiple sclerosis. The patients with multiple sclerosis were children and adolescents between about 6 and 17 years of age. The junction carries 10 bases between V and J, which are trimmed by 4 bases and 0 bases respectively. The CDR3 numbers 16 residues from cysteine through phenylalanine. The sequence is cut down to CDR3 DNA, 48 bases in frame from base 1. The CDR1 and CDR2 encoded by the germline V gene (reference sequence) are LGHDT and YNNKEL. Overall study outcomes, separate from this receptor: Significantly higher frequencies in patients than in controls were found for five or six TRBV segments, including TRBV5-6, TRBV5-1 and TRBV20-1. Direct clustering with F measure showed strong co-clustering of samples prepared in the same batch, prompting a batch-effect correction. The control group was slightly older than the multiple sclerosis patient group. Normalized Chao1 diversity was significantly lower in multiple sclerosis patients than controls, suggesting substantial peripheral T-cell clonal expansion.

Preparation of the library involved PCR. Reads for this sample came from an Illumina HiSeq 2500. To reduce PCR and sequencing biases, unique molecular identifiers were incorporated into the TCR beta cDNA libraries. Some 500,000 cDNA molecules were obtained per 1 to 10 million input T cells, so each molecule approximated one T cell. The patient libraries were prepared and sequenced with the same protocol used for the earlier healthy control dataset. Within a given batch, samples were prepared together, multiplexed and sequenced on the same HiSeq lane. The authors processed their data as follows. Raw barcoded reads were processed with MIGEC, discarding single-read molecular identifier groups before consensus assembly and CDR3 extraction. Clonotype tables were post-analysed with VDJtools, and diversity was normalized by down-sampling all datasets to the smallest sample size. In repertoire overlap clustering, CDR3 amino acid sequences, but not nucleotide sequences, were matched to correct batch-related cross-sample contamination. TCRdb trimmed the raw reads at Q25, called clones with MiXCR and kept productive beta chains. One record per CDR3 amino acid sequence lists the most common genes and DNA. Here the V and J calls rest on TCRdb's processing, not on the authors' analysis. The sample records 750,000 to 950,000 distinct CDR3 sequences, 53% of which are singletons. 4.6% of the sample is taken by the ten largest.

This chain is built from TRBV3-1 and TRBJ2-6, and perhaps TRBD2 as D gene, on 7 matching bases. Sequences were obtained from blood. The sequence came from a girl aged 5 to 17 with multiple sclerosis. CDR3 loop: CASSLGGLSGANVLTF. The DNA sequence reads TGTGCCAGCAGCCTCGGGGGGCTCTCTGGGGCCAACGTCCTGACTTTC.